The rows below give T cell receptor beta chains drawn from one sample of a study of blood T cell repertoires in COVID-19. The assay was immunoSEQ multiplex PCR, and TCRdb's table has in-frame clones only and misses some. The repertoire consists of over 130,000 clones, with around nine tenths occurring once and the leading ten covering about 10%. Sequencing was carried out using peripheral blood. The receptors derive from a man between 60 and 75 years old with active or convalescent COVID-19. The CDR3 runs from the conserved cysteine through the conserved F or W. Fields, in order: J gene, V gene, CDR3 length, clone size, D gene, CDR3 protein, CDR3 DNA. A D gene is named only where the DNA matches it firmly. Clone size is given for some rows only: seen once, a few or many times, or a class if the clone is expanded.

TRBJ1-2 | TRBV19 | 14 | . | . | CASSIPTVDYGYTF | TGTGCCAGTAGTATTCCTACAGTTGACTATGGCTACACCTTC
TRBJ2-1 | TRBV5-4 | 12 | . | TRBD1 | CAGGTGGNEQFF | TGTGCCGGGGGAACAGGGGGCAATGAGCAGTTCTTC
TRBJ1-5 | TRBV5-3 | 15 | . | TRBD1 | CARSLAGGGNQPQHF | TGTGCCAGAAGCTTGGCAGGGGGAGGCAATCAGCCCCAGCATTTT
TRBJ1-5 | TRBV6-6 | 16 | . | . | CASSYEGGLSNQPQHF | TGTGCCAGCAGTTACGAGGGGGGGCTGAGCAATCAGCCCCAGCATTTT
TRBJ2-1 | TRBV24-1 | 15 | . | TRBD1 | CATSDVRTGANEQFF | TGTGCCACCAGTGACGTTCGGACAGGGGCCAATGAGCAGTTCTTC
TRBJ1-2 | TRBV4-1 | 15 | . | TRBD1 | CASSQVSGQGSGYTF | TGCGCCAGCAGCCAGGTATCCGGACAGGGGAGTGGCTACACCTTC
TRBJ2-7 | TRBV15 | 17 | . | . | CATSRDSGQPRTYEQYF | TGTGCCACCAGCAGAGATTCCGGACAGCCAAGAACCTACGAGCAGTACTTC
TRBJ2-2 | TRBV29-1 | 14 | . | TRBD2 | CSAFAGTSFGELFF | TGCAGCGCTTTCGCCGGGACTAGCTTCGGGGAGCTGTTTTTT
TRBJ2-7 | TRBV10-1 | 17 | . | . | CASRGDCGSETIYEQYF | TGCGCCAGCAGGGGGGACTGCGGTAGCGAGACCATCTACGAGCAGTACTTC
TRBJ2-7 | TRBV3-1/TRBV3-2 | 11 | . | TRBD1 | CASSQRDRSYF | TGTGCCAGCAGCCAACGGGACAGGTCGTACTTC
TRBJ2-7 | TRBV6-6 | 14 | . | . | CASSYSSSVYEQYF | TGTGCCAGCAGTTACTCGTCTAGCGTATACGAGCAGTACTTC
TRBJ1-5 | TRBV2 | 13 | few | TRBD1 | CASTTGGNQPQHF | TGTGCCAGCACCACAGGGGGCAATCAGCCCCAGCATTTT
TRBJ2-7 | TRBV7-2 | 15 | once | . | CASSLSRQSPYEQYF | TGTGCCAGCAGCTTATCGCGGCAGTCCCCCTACGAGCAGTACTTC
TRBJ2-3 | TRBV28 | 16 | . | . | CASSLGGPRGTDTQYF | TGTGCCAGCAGTTTGGGGGGGCCTCGGGGCACAGATACGCAGTATTTT
TRBJ2-1 | TRBV7-3 | 13 | . | TRBD1 | CASSLTGVNEQFF | TGTGCCAGCAGCCTGACAGGGGTCAATGAGCAGTTCTTC
TRBJ2-2 | TRBV21-1 | 19 | . | . | CASSTRPPSYRGHTGELFF | TGTGCCAGCAGCACCCGGCCCCCATCCTACAGGGGTCACACCGGGGAGCTGTTTTTT
TRBJ2-3 | TRBV5-1 | 16 | . | TRBD1 | CASRSGTGALPDTQYF | TGCGCCAGCAGGTCCGGGACAGGGGCCCTCCCAGATACGCAGTATTTT
TRBJ1-1 | TRBV12-3/TRBV12-4 | 13 | few | . | CASSLGVGGEAFF | TGTGCCAGCAGTTTAGGGGTCGGCGGTGAAGCTTTCTTT
TRBJ1-2 | TRBV10-3 | 14 | few | TRBD1 | CAISERGQGDGYTF | TGTGCCATCAGTGAGCGGGGACAGGGCGATGGCTACACCTTC
TRBJ1-3 | TRBV28 | 16 | . | TRBD1 | CASRQNIQGARDTIYF | TGTGCCAGCAGACAAAACATCCAGGGGGCGCGAGACACCATATATTTT
TRBJ2-7 | TRBV29-1 | 13 | . | TRBD1 | CSVGTGGAYEQYF | TGCAGCGTTGGGACAGGGGGGGCTTACGAGCAGTACTTC
TRBJ2-3 | TRBV27 | 14 | . | . | CASRSGGSTDTQYF | TGTGCCAGTAGATCCGGCGGCAGCACAGATACGCAGTATTTT
TRBJ2-1 | TRBV6-4 | 15 | . | TRBD2 | CASSPSGSSYNEQFF | TGTGCCAGCAGTCCGAGCGGGAGCTCCTACAATGAGCAGTTCTTC
TRBJ2-3 | TRBV5-1 | 14 | . | TRBD2 | CASSLPLAADTQYF | TGCGCCAGCAGCTTGCCTCTAGCGGCAGATACGCAGTATTTT
TRBJ2-7 | TRBV5-1 | 14 | . | TRBD1 | CASSAGTGLYEQYF | TGCGCCAGCAGCGCCGGGACAGGGCTCTACGAGCAGTACTTC
TRBJ1-3 | TRBV28 | 14 | . | . | CASRQQSPGNTIYF | TGTGCCAGCAGACAACAGTCCCCCGGAAACACCATATATTTT
TRBJ2-7 | TRBV6-6 | 16 | . | TRBD1 | CASSYSRGTGAYEQYF | TGTGCCAGCAGTTACTCGAGAGGGACAGGGGCCTACGAGCAGTACTTC
TRBJ1-6 | TRBV6-5 | 15 | . | TRBD1 | CASRQGGAGNSPLHF | TGTGCCAGCAGGCAAGGGGGCGCGGGTAATTCACCCCTCCACTTT
TRBJ1-4 | TRBV5-1 | 14 | . | TRBD1 | CASSPRDSYEKLFF | TGCGCCAGCAGCCCACGGGACAGCTATGAAAAACTGTTTTTT
TRBJ1-1 | TRBV28 | 16 | . | TRBD1 | CASRFRDRAGNTEAFF | TGTGCCAGCAGATTCCGGGACAGGGCAGGGAACACTGAAGCTTTCTTT
TRBJ2-3 | TRBV7-9 | 16 | . | TRBD2 | CASSPGVLAGRDTQYF | TGTGCCAGCAGCCCGGGGGTACTAGCGGGGCGGGATACGCAGTATTTT
TRBJ2-5 | TRBV6-5 | 12 | . | . | CASGEYQETQYF | TGTGCCAGCGGGGAGTACCAAGAGACCCAGTACTTC
TRBJ1-1 | TRBV19 | 16 | . | . | CASSIGSRQANTEAFF | TGTGCCAGTAGTATAGGAAGTCGGCAGGCGAACACTGAAGCTTTCTTT
TRBJ2-1 | TRBV7-7 | 16 | . | . | CASSLTAGGLVNEQFF | TGTGCTAGCAGCTTAACGGCAGGGGGACTAGTCAATGAGCAGTTCTTC
TRBJ2-3 | TRBV5-1 | 16 | . | TRBD2 | CASSAALAGSTDTQYF | TGCGCCAGCAGCGCCGCCCTAGCGGGGAGCACAGATACGCAGTATTTT
TRBJ2-2 | TRBV6-6 | 14 | once | . | CASSPDVGAGELFF | TGTGCCAGCAGCCCGGATGTTGGGGCAGGGGAGCTGTTTTTT
TRBJ2-6 | TRBV7-9 | 16 | . | . | CASSLVEGSGANVLTF | TGTGCCAGCAGCTTAGTCGAGGGATCTGGGGCCAACGTCCTGACTTTC
TRBJ1-1 | TRBV6-2/TRBV6-3 | 16 | . | TRBD1 | CASTPMAGQGLAEAFF | TGTGCCAGCACCCCCATGGCGGGACAGGGTCTCGCTGAAGCTTTCTTT
TRBJ2-2 | TRBV28 | 14 | . | . | CASRGKANTGELFF | TGTGCCAGCAGGGGCAAGGCGAACACCGGGGAGCTGTTTTTT
TRBJ1-1 | TRBV6-5 | 14 | . | . | CASSYTGNGAEAFF | TGTGCCAGCAGTTACACAGGGAACGGAGCTGAAGCTTTCTTT
TRBJ2-1 | TRBV5-1 | 15 | . | . | CASSLGGSSYNEQFF | TGCGCCAGCAGCTTGGGAGGGAGCTCCTACAATGAGCAGTTCTTC
TRBJ1-2 | TRBV24-1 | 14 | . | . | CATSGGGGGYGYTF | TGTGCCACCAGTGGGGGCGGCGGGGGCTATGGCTACACCTTC
TRBJ1-6 | TRBV28 | 13 | . | . | CASSPPYNSPLHF | TGTGCCAGCAGTCCCCCGTATAATTCACCCCTCCACTTT
TRBJ1-2 | TRBV15 | 16 | . | TRBD1 | CATSRDLGQLDYGYTF | TGTGCCACCAGCAGAGACCTGGGACAGCTTGACTATGGCTACACCTTC
TRBJ2-5 | TRBV6-6 | 16 | . | TRBD2 | CASIQTSGRLQETQYF | TGTGCCAGCATCCAGACTAGCGGGCGTCTACAAGAGACCCAGTACTTC
TRBJ1-1 | TRBV30 | 13 | . | . | CAWSVRGGTEAFF | TGTGCCTGGAGTGTACGTGGGGGGACTGAAGCTTTCTTT
TRBJ2-2 | TRBV5-1 | 15 | . | TRBD1 | CASSSGQGNTGELFF | TGCGCCAGCAGCTCAGGACAGGGGAACACCGGGGAGCTGTTTTTT